Only a few counts were recorded for the clone carrying this TCR beta chain. Its antigen is as yet unknown. TCR beta CDR3 region amplification was performed from RNA transcripts. TCR CDR3 regions were first amplified by RT-PCR with HTBI primers. TCRdb re-called the multiplex PCR reads with MiXCR, one entry per CDR3 protein. The data contain around 600,000 distinct CDR3 sequences, roughly 15% of them seen just once; the ten biggest clones take up around 13%. The source of the sample is a study of T cells in Graves' hyperthyroidism and ophthalmopathy. General study results and limits: Clonotypes that were expanded in thyroid above 0.001 mostly appeared in blood too. Ophthalmopathy and stable hyperthyroidism were told apart by a 13 V-J model.

From germline, CDR1 is ENHRY and CDR2 SYGVKD. The germline V and J ends were trimmed by 6 bases and 1 base, with 3 bases remaining between them. The CDR3 length is 12 residues. The chain joins TRBV10-3 to TRBJ2-2; D uncertain. Sequenced: blood. This clonotype was sampled from a woman aged 45-65 years with Graves' ophthalmopathy. The CDR3: CAIRGNTGELFF. CDR3 in DNA: TGTGCCATCAGGGGGAACACCGGGGAGCTGTTTTTT.